These T cell receptor beta chains were read from a single sample in a study of PD-1 blockade in classical Hodgkin lymphoma. The method was immunoSEQ multiplex PCR; TCRdb's version includes in-frame clones alone and lacks a portion of them. This sample yields roughly 13,000 clones, of which roughly 84% are seen a single time; roughly 24% belongs to the top ten. This material consisted of peripheral blood mononuclear cells (PBMCs), taken at baseline. These receptors all stem from a human donor with classical Hodgkin lymphoma. Each CDR3 is given with its conserved first and last residue. A D gene is named only where the DNA matches it firmly. A row's size may be missing; if present it is once, few, many or a size class.

d_call | j_call | clone_size | v_call | cdr3_aa | cdr3_nt
NA | TRBJ2-2 | NA | TRBV6-6 | CASSPGDTGTGELFF | TGTGCCAGCAGTCCTGGAGACACCGGGACCGGGGAGCTGTTTTTT
TRBD1 | TRBJ2-1 | NA | TRBV7-9 | CASSLHWDRSISNEQFF | TGTGCCAGCAGCCTCCATTGGGACAGGTCCATAAGCAATGAGCAGTTCTTC
TRBD2 | TRBJ2-1 | NA | TRBV6-5 | CASSYSVSGGDNEQFF | TGTGCCAGCAGTTACTCGGTTAGCGGGGGAGACAATGAGCAGTTCTTC
NA | TRBJ2-1 | NA | TRBV5-4 | CASSGPSVAQSRGSYNEQFF | TGTGCCAGCAGCGGCCCTTCGGTAGCGCAGAGCCGAGGGTCCTACAATGAGCAGTTCTTC
NA | TRBJ1-1 | NA | TRBV6-1 | CASTGGLVWTEAFF | TGCGCCAGCACGGGGGGGTTAGTTTGGACTGAAGCTTTCTTT
NA | TRBJ1-1 | NA | TRBV5-5 | CASSLGGKGGEAFF | TGTGCCAGCAGCTTGGGGGGTAAGGGTGGTGAAGCTTTCTTT
TRBD1 | TRBJ2-2 | NA | TRBV7-9 | CAMGTGNTGELFF | TGTGCCATGGGGACAGGGAACACCGGGGAGCTGTTTTTT
NA | TRBJ2-3 | NA | TRBV5-1 | CASSFRAGARDTQYF | TGCGCCAGCAGCTTTAGGGCCGGGGCGAGGGATACGCAGTATTTT
TRBD1 | TRBJ2-2 | few | TRBV11-2 | CASRDYTRQGGTGELFF | TGTGCCAGCAGAGACTACACCCGACAGGGTGGCACCGGGGAGCTGTTTTTT
NA | TRBJ1-1 | NA | TRBV7-2 | CASSLDGGQNVEAFF | TGTGCCAGCAGCCTCGATGGGGGCCAAAATGTTGAAGCTTTCTTT
NA | TRBJ1-1 | NA | TRBV10-3 | CAISESSGKLTEAFF | TGTGCCATCAGTGAGTCGTCAGGGAAGTTGACTGAAGCTTTCTTT
TRBD1 | TRBJ1-3 | once | TRBV6-5 | CASRTGGTGNTIYF | TGTGCCAGCAGAACAGGGGGAACTGGAAACACCATATATTTT
NA | TRBJ2-7 | NA | TRBV18 | CASSPSDPFEQYF | TGTGCCAGCTCACCATCCGACCCTTTCGAGCAGTACTTC
NA | TRBJ1-4 | NA | TRBV30 | CAWSKGFGATNEKLFF | TGTGCCTGGAGTAAGGGGTTTGGTGCAACTAATGAAAAACTGTTTTTT
TRBD1 | TRBJ1-1 | NA | TRBV28 | CASSGKPGQYTEAFF | TGTGCCAGCAGTGGTAAACCGGGACAGTACACTGAAGCTTTCTTT
NA | TRBJ1-4 | NA | TRBV6-1 | CASSEGTSNEKLFF | TGTGCCAGCAGTGAAGGGACGAGTAATGAAAAACTGTTTTTT
NA | TRBJ2-1 | NA | TRBV5-8 | CASSPRTGISYNEQFF | TGTGCCAGCAGCCCGAGGACGGGGATCTCCTACAATGAGCAGTTCTTC
TRBD1 | TRBJ1-1 | NA | TRBV11-3 | CASSSKTGGYLGKAFF | TGTGCCAGCAGTTCTAAGACAGGGGGCTATCTCGGCAAAGCTTTCTTT
NA | TRBJ2-3 | NA | TRBV6-1 | CASRSEGDTQYF | TGTGCCAGCAGGTCGGAGGGAGATACGCAGTATTTT
NA | TRBJ2-1 | NA | TRBV30 | CAWSPQAGEQFF | TGTGCCTGGAGCCCCCAGGCTGGGGAGCAGTTCTTC
NA | TRBJ1-5 | NA | TRBV6-5 | CASRHLSNQPQHF | TGTGCCAGCAGACATCTAAGCAATCAGCCCCAGCATTTT
TRBD1 | TRBJ2-6 | NA | TRBV15 | CATSRDLTGGNVLTF | TGTGCCACCAGCAGAGACTTGACAGGGGGCAACGTCCTGACTTTC
NA | TRBJ2-1 | once | TRBV4-3 | CASSQDRTAYNEQFF | TGCGCCAGCAGCCAAGATCGGACAGCCTACAATGAGCAGTTCTTC
NA | TRBJ1-1 | NA | TRBV7-9 | CASSLDIWGSRNTEAFF | TGTGCCAGCAGCTTAGATATCTGGGGTAGTCGGAACACTGAAGCTTTCTTT
NA | TRBJ2-5 | once | TRBV7-8 | CASSLATGEVAIETQYF | TGTGCCAGCAGCTTAGCTACGGGGGAGGTCGCCATCGAGACCCAGTACTTC
TRBD1 | TRBJ1-1 | NA | TRBV5-5 | CASSTGVDTEAFF | TGTGCCAGCAGTACAGGGGTGGACACTGAAGCTTTCTTT
TRBD2 | TRBJ2-1 | NA | TRBV11-2 | CASSSGGEQFF | TGTGCCAGCAGCTCCGGGGGGGAGCAGTTCTTC
NA | TRBJ1-2 | NA | TRBV14 | CASSPDYYGYTF | TGTGCCAGCAGCCCGGACTACTATGGCTACACCTTC
TRBD1 | TRBJ1-2 | NA | TRBV19 | CASSISPGQGARYGYTF | TGTGCCAGTAGTATCTCGCCGGGACAGGGGGCGCGGTATGGCTACACCTTC
TRBD1 | TRBJ1-1 | NA | TRBV6-5 | CASSYSRGRGTEAFF | TGTGCCAGCAGTTACTCCAGGGGGCGAGGTACTGAAGCTTTCTTT
NA | TRBJ1-1 | NA | TRBV7-9 | CASSRTEPNTEAFF | TGTGCCAGCAGCCGGACAGAACCTAACACTGAAGCTTTCTTT
NA | TRBJ2-2 | NA | TRBV7-3 | CASSPQRAGVTGELFF | TGTGCCAGCAGCCCCCAGAGAGCGGGCGTCACCGGGGAGCTGTTTTTT
NA | TRBJ2-2 | few | TRBV6-1 | CASSAPTGRNTGELFF | TGTGCCAGCAGTGCCCCGACAGGAAGGAACACCGGGGAGCTGTTTTTT
NA | TRBJ2-2 | NA | TRBV19 | CASSIRGLGTGELFF | TGTGCCAGTAGTATAAGAGGGCTCGGCACCGGGGAGCTGTTTTTT
NA | TRBJ1-2 | NA | TRBV18 | CASSPDTRGYGYTF | TGTGCCAGCTCACCGGACACTCGTGGCTATGGCTACACCTTC
NA | TRBJ2-7 | NA | TRBV5-6 | CASSLASSLYEQYF | TGTGCCAGCAGCTTGGCGTCTAGCTTGTACGAGCAGTACTTC